This T cell receptor beta chain was recorded in a study of blood T cells in healthy people across ages. Findings and limits, study-wide: Age showed a roughly linear inverse relationship with TCR beta diversity per million T cells.

A second PCR of about 7 to 11 cycles used a sample-barcoded 5' primer and a J-beta primer mix. From the 5' RACE reads, TCRdb called clonotypes with MiXCR, one entry per CDR3 protein. The sample lists about 1 million distinct CDR3 sequences, about 23% seen once, with less than 0.75% in the top ten. This clonotype has more than one count but fewer than ten. Its cognate antigen is unknown. This CDR3 comprises 13 residues. Germline assignment: CDR1 SGDLS and CDR2 YYNGEE. The data were also submitted as part of a second study, on T cells of mothers and their children. This second study says: Comparable shaping of TCR recombination output by thymic selection was observed in related and unrelated pairs.

The TCR was taken from a girl aged 2 to 10 in good health. The sample taken for sequencing was blood. The J gene is TRBJ2-5, the V gene TRBV9, with D perhaps matching TRBD2 (5 bases). The assigned J gene may be wrong: the sequence end matches TRBJ2-7 better. The CDR3 sequence: CASSVGLGGEQYF. The CDR3 bases are TGTGCCAGCAGCGTAGGACTCGGAGGCGAGCAGTACTTC.